This is a list of T cell receptor beta chains from one sample in a study of neoadjuvant anti-PD-1 for oral cavity cancer. Sequenced by immunoSEQ multiplex PCR; TCRdb stores in-frame clones only, minus some. The data contain tens of thousands of clones, 26% of them singletons. Sequences were derived from tumor tissue, sampled after nivolumab (anti-PD-1) treatment. The source of these receptors is a person aged 35 to 85 with oral cavity squamous cell carcinoma. CDR3s include the opening cysteine and the closing phenylalanine or tryptophan. Fields, in order: clone size, J gene, V gene, D gene, CDR3 DNA, CDR3 protein. The D gene is left open where the match is weak. Clone size is shown for a subset of rows, as once, few, many or a class of expanded clone.

size: few; J: TRBJ1-5; V: TRBV19; D: NA; DNA: TGTGCCAGTAGTAGAGACAGCGATAATCAGCCCCAGCATTTT; CDR3: CASSRDSDNQPQHF
size: few; J: TRBJ2-1; V: TRBV7-3; D: TRBD2; DNA: TGTGCCAGCAGCTTAGAAGCGGGAGCCCACAATGAGCAGTTCTTC; CDR3: CASSLEAGAHNEQFF
size: NA; J: TRBJ2-7; V: TRBV18; D: NA; DNA: TGTGCCAGCTCACCCGACAGTGTAGCCTACGAGCAGTACTTC; CDR3: CASSPDSVAYEQYF
size: NA; J: TRBJ1-4; V: TRBV6-5; D: NA; DNA: TGTGCCAGCAGTTTGGCAGATGCCGAAAAACTGTTTTTT; CDR3: CASSLADAEKLFF
size: NA; J: TRBJ2-1; V: TRBV12-2; D: NA; DNA: TGTGCAAGTCGCTTAGGGATCAGGGGACGGCGGTTCCGGAGTGAGCAGTTCTTC; CDR3: CASRLGIRGRRFRSEQFF
size: few; J: TRBJ2-3; V: TRBV10-2; D: NA; DNA: TGCGCCAGCCGGTCTTCAACGGATACGCAGTATTTT; CDR3: CASRSSTDTQYF
size: NA; J: TRBJ2-5; V: TRBV28; D: NA; DNA: TGTGCCAGCAGTCCCACGGGTAGGACCCAGTACTTC; CDR3: CASSPTGRTQYF
size: NA; J: TRBJ1-2; V: TRBV5-6; D: NA; DNA: TGTGCCAGCAGCTTGGAGCGCGGCCTTCTTATTCATGGCTACACCTTC; CDR3: CASSLERGLLIHGYTF
size: NA; J: TRBJ1-3; V: TRBV7-2; D: NA; DNA: TGTGCCAGCAGCAAAACCCACCGGGGGCCTGGAAACACCATATATTTT; CDR3: CASSKTHRGPGNTIYF
size: NA; J: TRBJ1-1; V: TRBV7-6; D: NA; DNA: TGTGCCAGCAGCGGCGGGGCGCTGAACACTGAAGCTTTCTTT; CDR3: CASSGGALNTEAFF
size: NA; J: TRBJ2-6; V: TRBV5-4; D: TRBD1; DNA: TGTGCCATTAAAACAGGGGCTGGGGCCAACGTCCTGACTTTC; CDR3: CAIKTGAGANVLTF
size: many; J: TRBJ1-2; V: TRBV29-1; D: NA; DNA: TGCAGCGTAAACATTGGCTATGGCTACACCTTC; CDR3: CSVNIGYGYTF
size: NA; J: TRBJ2-2; V: TRBV29-1; D: NA; DNA: TGCAGCGTTGAAGCTTCCAACACCGGGGAGCTGTTTTTT; CDR3: CSVEASNTGELFF
size: few; J: TRBJ2-1; V: TRBV5-4; D: TRBD1; DNA: TGTGCCTATACCCTCCCCGGGACAGGGTTATATGAGCAGTTCTTC; CDR3: CAYTLPGTGLYEQFF
size: NA; J: TRBJ1-2; V: TRBV27; D: NA; DNA: TGTGCCAGCAGTTTTGGGGGCGCGGGCTATGGCTACACCTTC; CDR3: CASSFGGAGYGYTF
size: NA; J: TRBJ1-1; V: TRBV19; D: NA; DNA: TGTGCCAGTAGTATAGAGCCAGGGAGGGTTGAAGCTTTCTTT; CDR3: CASSIEPGRVEAFF
size: once; J: TRBJ2-1; V: TRBV11-1; D: NA; DNA: TGTGCCAGCAGCTTAGGCAGGGGCAATGAGCAGTTCTTC; CDR3: CASSLGRGNEQFF
size: NA; J: TRBJ1-2; V: TRBV7-9; D: NA; DNA: TGTGCCAGCAGCTTTCCGGAACAGGGAGGAGGTGACTATGGCTACACCTTC; CDR3: CASSFPEQGGGDYGYTF
size: few; J: TRBJ2-1; V: TRBV11-2; D: NA; DNA: TGTGCCAGCAGCTGGGGGGGGCTAGCGGCTGGGAATGAGCAGTTCTTC; CDR3: CASSWGGLAAGNEQFF
size: once; J: TRBJ2-3; V: TRBV7-3; D: NA; DNA: TGTGCCAGCAGCTTAACGGGCACAGATACGCAGTATTTT; CDR3: CASSLTGTDTQYF
size: few; J: TRBJ1-1; V: TRBV30; D: TRBD1; DNA: TGTGCCTCCAAAGTACCACAGGGGGCTGCCGAAGCTTTCTTT; CDR3: CASKVPQGAAEAFF
size: NA; J: TRBJ1-1; V: TRBV5-4; D: NA; DNA: TGTGCCAGCAGCTTGGGGCCCACCTCGGCCACTGAAGCTTTCTTT; CDR3: CASSLGPTSATEAFF
size: NA; J: TRBJ2-3; V: TRBV21-1; D: NA; DNA: TGTGCCAGCAAACCACTAGCGGGGGGGCCTCCAGATACGCAGTATTTT; CDR3: CASKPLAGGPPDTQYF
size: few; J: TRBJ1-3; V: TRBV5-1; D: NA; DNA: TGCGCCAGCAGCTCAGAGAACTCTGGAAACACCATATATTTT; CDR3: CASSSENSGNTIYF
size: few; J: TRBJ2-3; V: TRBV11-2; D: TRBD2; DNA: TGTGCCAGCAGCTTTTGGGGAGGGGATACGCAGTATTTT; CDR3: CASSFWGGDTQYF
size: NA; J: TRBJ2-7; V: TRBV6-5; D: TRBD2; DNA: TGTGCCAGCGAGGCCGAGGCGGGAGGGGGGTACGAGCAGTACTTC; CDR3: CASEAEAGGGYEQYF
size: NA; J: TRBJ1-2; V: TRBV4-2; D: TRBD1; DNA: TGTGCCAGCAGCCGGGGGGACAGGGACGGAGTGGACAACACCTTC; CDR3: CASSRGDRDGVDNTF
size: NA; J: TRBJ2-7; V: TRBV9; D: TRBD1; DNA: TGTGCCAGCAGCCCTACTACAGGGGTCTACGAGCAGTACTTC; CDR3: CASSPTTGVYEQYF
size: NA; J: TRBJ2-7; V: TRBV10-1; D: TRBD1; DNA: TGCGCCAGCAGTCCGGGACGGGACAGGGTGCCTTACGAGCAGTACTTC; CDR3: CASSPGRDRVPYEQYF
size: NA; J: TRBJ2-5; V: TRBV7-9; D: NA; DNA: TGTGCCAGCAGCTTGCAAGGGCGCGAGACCCAGTACTTC; CDR3: CASSLQGRETQYF
size: NA; J: TRBJ1-1; V: TRBV19; D: NA; DNA: TGTGCCAGTAATCCTAGGGGGGCCGGCGGGTTTAACACTGAAGCTTTCTTT; CDR3: CASNPRGAGGFNTEAFF
size: NA; J: TRBJ2-7; V: TRBV9; D: TRBD1; DNA: TGTGCCAGCAGCGAAACAGGGGGCCGGAACGAGCAGTACTTC; CDR3: CASSETGGRNEQYF
size: few; J: TRBJ2-1; V: TRBV28; D: NA; DNA: TGTGCCAGCAGTTTTCGGGAAACGGCTTACAATGAGCAGTTCTTC; CDR3: CASSFRETAYNEQFF
size: few; J: TRBJ2-1; V: TRBV6-4; D: NA; DNA: TGTGCCAGCAGTCCGGGGGGCGTATCCAATGAGCAGTTCTTC; CDR3: CASSPGGVSNEQFF
size: NA; J: TRBJ1-1; V: TRBV9; D: NA; DNA: TGTGCCAGCAGCGTAGACTGGGGGGGCACTGAAGCTTTCTTT; CDR3: CASSVDWGGTEAFF
size: few; J: TRBJ1-2; V: TRBV6-1; D: NA; DNA: TGTGCCAGCAGTAAGAATGGCTACACCTTC; CDR3: CASSKNGYTF
size: NA; J: TRBJ2-1; V: TRBV7-2; D: NA; DNA: TGTGCCAGCAGCTTAGCGGTCGGGAGCTCCTACAATGAGCAGTTCTTC; CDR3: CASSLAVGSSYNEQFF
size: NA; J: TRBJ2-1; V: TRBV4-2; D: TRBD2; DNA: TGTGCCAGCAGCCAAGAAGGCGGGAGGGCATCTTACAATGAGCAGTTCTTC; CDR3: CASSQEGGRASYNEQFF
size: few; J: TRBJ1-1; V: TRBV7-9; D: TRBD1; DNA: TGTGCCAGCAGCCGGACAGGTGGAACTGAAGCTTTCTTT; CDR3: CASSRTGGTEAFF
size: NA; J: TRBJ2-5; V: TRBV2; D: TRBD2; DNA: TGTGCCAGCAGTGCGGCAGAACTAGCGGGGCAAGAGACCCAGTACTTC; CDR3: CASSAAELAGQETQYF
size: few; J: TRBJ1-2; V: TRBV7-8; D: TRBD1; DNA: TGTGCCAGCAGCCAGGGCGGACAGGGGAGCTACACCTTC; CDR3: CASSQGGQGSYTF
size: few; J: TRBJ1-2; V: TRBV6-1; D: NA; DNA: TGTGCCAGCAGTGAGTTCCCAGGAGATAACTATGGCTACACCTTC; CDR3: CASSEFPGDNYGYTF
size: few; J: TRBJ2-7; V: TRBV7-9; D: NA; DNA: TGTGCCAGCATCATAAGGGTAGCCAAGAGGTACTACGAGCAGTACTTC; CDR3: CASIIRVAKRYYEQYF
size: NA; J: TRBJ2-1; V: TRBV10-2; D: TRBD2; DNA: TGCGCCAGCAGGGCTACAGGGACTAGCTCCTACAATGAGCAGTTCTTC; CDR3: CASRATGTSSYNEQFF
size: few; J: TRBJ1-4; V: TRBV5-1; D: TRBD1; DNA: TGCGCCAGCAGCTTGGTAGGGACAGGGGGTGAAAAACTGTTTTTT; CDR3: CASSLVGTGGEKLFF